The 19 T cell receptor beta chains in this list originate from one sample, sequenced in a study of beta chain features in type 1 diabetes. The isolated RNA, all of it, was reverse transcribed, so expressed TCRB transcripts were what got sequenced. Profiling relied on immunoSEQ multiplex PCR, and the TCRdb table lists in-frame clones only, not all of them. The data hold about 150,000 clones, with 10% to 13% observed a single time. Antigens for these TCRs are unknown. Study results and limitations: Moderately but significantly shorter TCRB CDR3s were found in Type 1 diabetes patients in all four CD4+ subsets.

What was sequenced was central memory CD4+ T cells from blood. These receptors were taken from a man younger than 45 with type 1 diabetes.

This rearrangement joins TRBV18 to TRBJ1-4; D call uncertain. Trimming took off 3 bases at V and 7 bases at J, with 15 bases between the two ends. This CDR3 contains 15 residues. Germline V gene data show CDR1 as KGHSH and CDR2 as LQKENI. The chain's CDR3 is CASSPETSSSEKLFF. In DNA form, the CDR3 reads TGTGCCAGCTCACCGGAGACCAGCTCAAGTGAAAAACTGTTTTTT. The complete variable domain, with remaining parts taken from reference TRBV18 and TRBJ1-4, reads NAGVMQNPRHLVRRRGQEARLRCSPMKGHSHVYWYRQLPEEGLKFMVYLQKENIIDESGMPKERFSAEFPKEGPSILRIQQVVRGDSAAYFCASSPETSSSEKLFFGSGTQLSVL.

This clone was seen a handful of times. The chain joins TRBV7-2 to TRBJ2-1; 7 positions agree with TRBD2. The germline V gene has CDR1 SGHTA and CDR2 FQGNSA. V trimming: 5 bases; J trimming: 9 bases; junction bases outside the gene matches: 10. CDR3 size: 14 residues. The CDR3 sequence is CASSEGLVEGEQFF. The CDR3 DNA is TGTGCCAGCAGCGAAGGACTAGTAGAGGGTGAGCAGTTCTTC.

The chain recombines TRBV6-1 with TRBJ2-1; 8 nucleotides agree with TRBD1. Germline V gene lookup returns CDR1 MNHNS and CDR2 SASEGT. V was pared by 9 bases and J by 5 bases, with 12 bases of the junction left unmatched. This CDR3 spans 15 amino acids. CDR3 region: CASKILGTGDNEQFF. DNA of the CDR3: TGTGCCAGTAAGATCCTCGGGACAGGTGACAATGAGCAGTTCTTC.

Comment on this clone: The sample holds other DNA sequences that translate to the same CDR3. The genes are TRBV9 and TRBJ2-1; TRBD1 agrees at 10 bases. Per the germline V gene, CDR1 is SGDLS and CDR2 is YYNGEE. V trimming: 0 bases; J trimming: 4 bases; junction bases outside the gene matches: 1. The length of the CDR3 is 15 residues. CDR3 sequence (DNA): TGTGCCAGCAGCGTAGGACAGGGGGCGTACAATGAGCAGTTCTTC. As protein: CASSVGQGAYNEQFF.

This clone was counted only a few times. The rearrangement uses TRBV2 and TRBJ2-7, with unresolved D. Germline V gene lookup returns CDR1 SNHLY and CDR2 FYNNEI. Trimming removed 6 bases from V and 0 bases from J, with 6 bases in between. CDR3 length: 12 amino acids. CDR3 bases: TGTGCCAGCAGGGCTAGCTCCTACGAGCAGTACTTC. The encoded protein is CASRASSYEQYF.

A few counts support this clone. V usage is TRBV11-2 and J usage is TRBJ2-1; 7 nucleotides align to TRBD2. Per the germline V gene, CDR1 is SGHAT and CDR2 is FQNNGV. CDR3 length: 14 residues. V shed 2 bases, J shed 6 bases, and the junction held 4 bases outside the gene matches. CDR3 residues: CASSLRSSGNEQFF. CDR3 sequence (DNA): TGTGCCAGCAGCTTACGCTCTAGCGGCAATGAGCAGTTCTTC.

This clone was seen a handful of times. J is TRBJ2-5 and V is TRBV7-8; maybe TRBD2 (5 bases). Germline V gene data show CDR1 as SGHVS and CDR2 as FQNEAQ. The V end lost 8 bases, the J end lost 4 bases, and 17 bases lay between the germline ends. There are 14 residues in the CDR3. The CDR3, as DNA: TGTGCCAGCCGTAGCTTGGGAGTGGGAGAGACCCAGTACTTC. It specifies CASRSLGVGETQYF.

This clone appeared a few times. The genes are TRBV19 and TRBJ1-1; 8 bases line up with TRBD1. The CDR3 totals 15 residues. CDR1 LNHDA and CDR2 SQIVND come from the germline V gene (reference sequence). V was pared by 5 bases and J by 6 bases, with 11 bases of the junction left unmatched. The DNA for the CDR3 is TGTGCCAGTAGTCCGACAGGGGCTCTTGGGGCTGAAGCTTTCTTT. Translation gives CASSPTGALGAEAFF.

The chain joins TRBV7-9 to TRBJ2-3; 9 nucleotides match TRBD1. V was pared by 4 bases and J by 4 bases, with 6 bases of the junction left unmatched. CDR1 and CDR2 from the germline V gene are SEHNR and FQNEAQ (reference sequence). The CDR3 length is 15 residues. The CDR3 nucleotides are TGTGCCAGCAGCTCGGGACAGGGAGGTGCAGATACGCAGTATTTT. It yields the protein CASSSGQGGADTQYF.

This chain joins TRBV30 and TRBJ2-5; possible D gene TRBD2, 5 bases. This CDR3 is 11 amino acids long. The germline CDR1 and CDR2 sequences are GTSNPN and SVGIG (reference sequence). Trimming cost V 2 bases and J 11 bases, with 12 bases left between them. The CDR3: CAWSSRERQYF. DNA of the CDR3: TGTGCCTGGAGTAGTAGGGAGAGGCAGTACTTC.

This clone occurred a few times. Mismatch with germline at one junction end may stem from a read error. The rearrangement uses TRBV6-1 and TRBJ2-7; TRBD1 is a possible D gene (6 bases). The CDR3 loop spans 13 amino acids. CDR1 is MNHNS and CDR2 is SASEGT in the germline V gene. CDR3 nucleotide sequence: TGTGCCAGCAGTGAAGGACAGGAAAACGGCGGGTTTTTC. Translated: CASSEGQENGGFF.

V gene TRBV5-1 combines with J gene TRBJ2-3; tentative D call: TRBD1 (6 bases). Trimming took off 7 bases at V and 6 bases at J, with 18 bases between the two ends. Looked up from germline, CDR1 is SGHRS and CDR2 is YFSETQ. This CDR3 has 14 amino acids. The CDR3 sequence is CASRDNPTQDTQYF. For the CDR3, the DNA is TGCGCCAGCCGGGACAACCCAACCCAGGATACGCAGTATTTT.

This clone occurred a few times. The rearrangement joins TRBV7-9 to TRBJ1-1; 9 bases are shared with TRBD1. The CDR3 is made up of 17 amino acids. CDR1 and CDR2 (germline): SEHNR, FQNEAQ (reference sequence). The junction had 14 bases not matched to a gene; V was cut back by 5 bases and J by 4 bases. CDR3 DNA sequence: TGTGCCAGCAGCCTAAGTCCCGGGACAGGGCCGGGCACTGAAGCTTTCTTT. This translates into CASSLSPGTGPGTEAFF.

This clone was seen a handful of times. This chain uses TRBV5-5 with TRBJ2-1, with 9 bases that match TRBD2. The V gene's germline CDR1 is SGHKS and CDR2 YYEKEE (reference sequence). The CDR3 is 15 amino acids. After removal of 5 bases from V and 2 bases from J, the junction contained 5 bases not matched to a gene. CDR3 sequence: CASRIAGDPYNEQFF. The CDR3, as DNA: TGTGCCAGCAGGATAGCGGGAGACCCCTACAATGAGCAGTTCTTC.

This chain connects TRBV28 to TRBJ1-1, with TRBD1 identical over 8 bases. The ends lost 1 base at V and 5 bases at J; junction bases unmatched: 3. Germline CDR1 reads MDHEN; CDR2 reads SYDVKM. The CDR3 totals 14 residues. CDR3 residues: CASSLSGQGTEAFF. CDR3 DNA sequence: TGTGCCAGCAGTTTATCAGGACAGGGAACTGAAGCTTTCTTT. Together with reference TRBV28 and TRBJ1-1, the CDR3 gives the full variable domain: DVKVTQSSRYLVKRTGEKVFLECVQDMDHENMFWYRQDPGLGLRLIYFSYDVKMKEKGDIPEGYSVSREKKERFSLILESASTNQTSMYLCASSLSGQGTEAFFGQGTRLTVV.

This clone was detected only a few times. The V call is TRBV29-1, the J call TRBJ2-2; 12 nucleotides align to TRBD1. Germline V gene sequence: CDR1 SQVTM, CDR2 ANQGSEA. Trimming cost V 7 bases and J 0 bases; bases outside gene matches: 3. The CDR3 is 15 amino acids. The CDR3 DNA is TGCAGCGGGGGACAGGGGGCTGCGAACACCGGGGAGCTGTTTTTT. It codes for CSGGQGAANTGELFF.

The V and J genes are TRBV2 and TRBJ2-5; TRBD2 matches at 7 bases. The ends lost 9 bases at V and 2 bases at J; junction bases unmatched: 9. Looked up from germline, CDR1 is SNHLY and CDR2 is FYNNEI. This CDR3 has 14 residues. This chain's CDR3 is CASSPAAGQETQYF. The CDR3 DNA reads as TGTGCCAGTAGCCCAGCAGCGGGGCAAGAGACCCAGTACTTC.

This clone was seen a handful of times. The gene calls are TRBV7-3 and TRBJ1-2; weak D call: TRBD1 (5 bases). Trimming cost V 5 bases and J 2 bases, with 15 bases left between them. Germline-derived CDR1 and CDR2 are SGHTA and FQGTGA. The CDR3 consists of 15 residues. CDR3: CASSPGGGVNYGYTF. The CDR3 region has the DNA TGTGCCAGCAGCCCCGGTGGGGGGGTGAACTATGGCTACACCTTC.

This clone has a handful of counts. The chain is built from TRBV4-3 and TRBJ2-2; D is unclear. The CDR3 is made up of 17 amino acids. Germline assignment: CDR1 LGHNA and CDR2 YSLEER. V was trimmed by 0 bases and J by 0 bases, leaving 11 bases between them. DNA for the CDR3: TGCGCCAGCAGCCAAGATGAGGCGTACGCGAACACCGGGGAGCTGTTTTTT. Translation: CASSQDEAYANTGELFF.